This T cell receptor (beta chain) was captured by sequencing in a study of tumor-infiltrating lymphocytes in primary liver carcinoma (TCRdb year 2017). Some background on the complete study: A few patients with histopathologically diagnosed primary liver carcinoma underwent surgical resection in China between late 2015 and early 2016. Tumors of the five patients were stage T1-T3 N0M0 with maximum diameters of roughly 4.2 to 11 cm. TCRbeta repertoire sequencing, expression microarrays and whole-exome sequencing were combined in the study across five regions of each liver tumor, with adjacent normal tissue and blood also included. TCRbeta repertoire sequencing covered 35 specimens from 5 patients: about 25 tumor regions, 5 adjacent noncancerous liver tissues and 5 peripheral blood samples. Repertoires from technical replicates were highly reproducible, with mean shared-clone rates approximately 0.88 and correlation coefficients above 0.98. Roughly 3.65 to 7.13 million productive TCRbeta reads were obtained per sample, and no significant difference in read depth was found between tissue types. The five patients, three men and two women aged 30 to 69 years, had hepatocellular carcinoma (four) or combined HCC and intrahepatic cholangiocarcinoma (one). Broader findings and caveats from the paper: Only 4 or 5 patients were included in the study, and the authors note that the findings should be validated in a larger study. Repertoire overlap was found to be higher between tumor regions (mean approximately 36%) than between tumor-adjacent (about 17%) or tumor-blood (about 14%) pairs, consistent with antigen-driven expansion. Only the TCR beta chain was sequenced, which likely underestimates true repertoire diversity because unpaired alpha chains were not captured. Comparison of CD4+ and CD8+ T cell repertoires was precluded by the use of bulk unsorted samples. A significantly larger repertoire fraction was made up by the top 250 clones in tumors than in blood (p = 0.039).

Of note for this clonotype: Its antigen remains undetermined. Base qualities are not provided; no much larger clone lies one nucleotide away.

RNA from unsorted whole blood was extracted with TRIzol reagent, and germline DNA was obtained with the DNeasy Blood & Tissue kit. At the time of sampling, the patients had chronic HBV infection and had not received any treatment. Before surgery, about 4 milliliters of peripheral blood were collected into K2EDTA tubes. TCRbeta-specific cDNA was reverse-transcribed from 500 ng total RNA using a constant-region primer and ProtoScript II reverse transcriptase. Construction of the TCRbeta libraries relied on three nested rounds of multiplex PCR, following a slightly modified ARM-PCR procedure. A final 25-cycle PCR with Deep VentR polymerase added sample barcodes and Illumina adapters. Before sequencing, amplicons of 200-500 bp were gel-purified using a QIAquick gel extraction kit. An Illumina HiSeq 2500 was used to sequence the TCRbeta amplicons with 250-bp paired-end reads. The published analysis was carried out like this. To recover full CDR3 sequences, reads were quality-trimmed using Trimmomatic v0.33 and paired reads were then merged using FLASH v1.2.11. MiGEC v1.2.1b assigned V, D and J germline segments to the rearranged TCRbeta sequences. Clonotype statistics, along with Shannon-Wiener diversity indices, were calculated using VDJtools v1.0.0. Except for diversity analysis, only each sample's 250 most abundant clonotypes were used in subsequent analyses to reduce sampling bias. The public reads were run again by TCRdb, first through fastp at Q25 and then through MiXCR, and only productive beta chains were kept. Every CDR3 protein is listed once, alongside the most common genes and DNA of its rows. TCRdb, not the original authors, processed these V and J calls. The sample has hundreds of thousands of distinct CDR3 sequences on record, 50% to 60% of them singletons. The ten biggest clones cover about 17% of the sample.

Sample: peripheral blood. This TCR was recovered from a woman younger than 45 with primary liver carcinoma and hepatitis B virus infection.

The nucleotides read TGTGCCAGCAGTGAATTTCGTAAGAACACTGAAGCTTTCTTT. This yields the protein CASSEFRKNTEAFF. Rearrangement joined TRBV6-1 to TRBJ1-1; the D gene cannot be resolved reliably. The germline V gene specifies MNHNS as CDR1 and SASEGT as CDR2. Trimming takes 2 bases from V and 1 base from J, and the germline ends sit 8 bases apart. Spanning cysteine to phenylalanine, the CDR3 consists of 14 amino acids. The kept DNA is CDR3 alone, 42 bases in frame from the first base.